A selection of T cell receptor beta chains follows, all from one sample in a study of vaccination and CD4 T cells after COVID-19. TCRdb re-derived calls from the PCR reads in MiXCR, one entry per CDR3 protein. Among about 17,000 distinct CDR3 sequences, less than 60% were seen once, and the ten largest hold around 5.3%. These receptors are not linked to any known antigen. The sample in question was CD4+ T cells from blood, cultured in vitro, obtained before SARS-CoV-2 vaccination. The receptors were sampled from a human donor who had recovered from COVID-19. Each CDR3 is given with its conserved first and last residue. A D gene is named only where the DNA matches it firmly. Size values are once, few and many counts, or a class for expanded clones, and some rows have none.

D: TRBD1; size: .; V: TRBV7-9; J: TRBJ1-1; DNA: TGTGCCAGCAGCTTAGAAAGGGGGCTTGCCACTGAAGCTTTCTTT; CDR3: CASSLERGLATEAFF
D: .; size: .; V: TRBV6-5; J: TRBJ2-5; DNA: TGTGCCAGCAGTTACTCGATCAGACAGTCGGGGGAGACCCAGTACTTC; CDR3: CASSYSIRQSGETQYF
D: .; size: .; V: TRBV6-2/TRBV6-3; J: TRBJ2-1; DNA: TGTGCCAGCAGTTATAGACAAGCCACCCTAAGTGAGCAGTTCTTC; CDR3: CASSYRQATLSEQFF
D: TRBD1; size: few; V: TRBV11-3; J: TRBJ2-2; DNA: TGTGCCAGCAGTCGTGACAGGGGGCTGATCGGGGAGCTGTTTTTT; CDR3: CASSRDRGLIGELFF
D: TRBD2; size: .; V: TRBV7-3; J: TRBJ2-3; DNA: TGTGCCAGCAGCCCAATGGGACTAGCGGGGACCACAGATACGCAGTATTTT; CDR3: CASSPMGLAGTTDTQYF
D: .; size: .; V: TRBV19; J: TRBJ2-5; DNA: TGTGCCAGTAGCCCCGGGTATGGGACCCAGTACTTC; CDR3: CASSPGYGTQYF
D: .; size: few; V: TRBV7-2; J: TRBJ1-6; DNA: TGTGCCAGCAGCTTAGAAGGGAATTCACCCCTCCACTTT; CDR3: CASSLEGNSPLHF
D: TRBD2; size: few; V: TRBV7-8; J: TRBJ2-2; DNA: TGTGCCAGCAGCTTAGTGAGCGGGAGCAACACCGGGGAGCTGTTTTTT; CDR3: CASSLVSGSNTGELFF
D: .; size: .; V: TRBV28; J: TRBJ2-3; DNA: TGTGCCAGCAGATACAGCGGCACAGATACGCAGTATTTT; CDR3: CASRYSGTDTQYF
D: .; size: .; V: TRBV5-1; J: TRBJ1-5; DNA: TGCGCCAGCAGCCTGCGACCAAGTCAGCCCCAGCATTTT; CDR3: CASSLRPSQPQHF
D: .; size: few; V: TRBV7-2; J: TRBJ1-5; DNA: TGTGCCAGCAGCTTAAAAGGGGAGGGACAGCCCCAGCATTTT; CDR3: CASSLKGEGQPQHF
D: .; size: .; V: TRBV11-3; J: TRBJ1-6; DNA: TGTGCCAGCAGCTTAGCCAATTCACCCCTCCACTTT; CDR3: CASSLANSPLHF
D: .; size: .; V: TRBV6-2/TRBV6-3; J: TRBJ2-1; DNA: TGTGCCAGCAGGTCAAACTACAATGAGCAGTTCTTC; CDR3: CASRSNYNEQFF
D: TRBD1; size: few; V: TRBV20-1; J: TRBJ1-1; DNA: TGCAGTGCTACGGGACAGGGGTGGACTGAAGCTTTCTTT; CDR3: CSATGQGWTEAFF
D: TRBD1; size: few; V: TRBV6-1; J: TRBJ2-6; DNA: TGTGCCAGCAGCCGGGACAGCGACTCTGGGGCCAACGTCCTGACTTTC; CDR3: CASSRDSDSGANVLTF
D: TRBD2; size: few; V: TRBV6-2/TRBV6-3; J: TRBJ2-7; DNA: TGTGCCAGCAGCTCCCCGGGACTAGCGGCCTACGAGCAGTACTTC; CDR3: CASSSPGLAAYEQYF
D: .; size: few; V: TRBV20-1; J: TRBJ1-6; DNA: TGCAGTGCTCCCGAAAAGAATATGGACAGCCGCTCCTATAATTCACCCCTCCACTTT; CDR3: CSAPEKNMDSRSYNSPLHF
D: .; size: .; V: TRBV19; J: TRBJ1-2; DNA: TGTGCCAGTAGTCCCTCGGGGACCTATGGCTACACCTTC; CDR3: CASSPSGTYGYTF
D: TRBD1; size: .; V: TRBV29-1; J: TRBJ2-7; DNA: TGCAGCGCCGGGACAGGCATCGAGCAGTACTTC; CDR3: CSAGTGIEQYF
D: .; size: .; V: TRBV5-4; J: TRBJ2-7; DNA: TGTGCCAGCAGCCCTAGGGGGGGGGGGCCCGAGCAGTACTTC; CDR3: CASSPRGGGPEQYF
D: .; size: few; V: TRBV7-9; J: TRBJ1-1; DNA: TGTGCCAGCAGCCTGAACACTGAAGCTTTCTTT; CDR3: CASSLNTEAFF
D: TRBD1; size: .; V: TRBV2; J: TRBJ2-6; DNA: TGTGCCAGCAGAATGGACAGGGGGAGCTCTGGGGCCAACGTCCTGACTTTC; CDR3: CASRMDRGSSGANVLTF
D: .; size: few; V: TRBV6-1; J: TRBJ2-5; DNA: TGTGCCAGCAGTGTGCGGCAAGAGACCCAGTACTTC; CDR3: CASSVRQETQYF
D: .; size: .; V: TRBV7-8; J: TRBJ2-3; DNA: TGTGCCAGCAAAACTGCAGCGCGACTTGGGCCAGATACGCAGTATTTT; CDR3: CASKTAARLGPDTQYF
D: TRBD1; size: few; V: TRBV2; J: TRBJ1-6; DNA: TGTGCCAGCAGTGAAAGGACAGGGGAAGAATCACCCCTCCACTTT; CDR3: CASSERTGEESPLHF
D: .; size: few; V: TRBV15; J: TRBJ1-6; DNA: TGTGCCACCAGCAGAGGCGTGGGGTCACCCCTCCACTTT; CDR3: CATSRGVGSPLHF
D: .; size: once; V: TRBV11-3; J: TRBJ2-1; DNA: TGTGCCAGCAGCCCTTCCTCCCCCAGTGAGCAGTTCTTC; CDR3: CASSPSSPSEQFF
D: TRBD1; size: .; V: TRBV20-1; J: TRBJ2-1; DNA: TGCAGTTTTAATCCCGGGACAGGGGGAAACAATGAGCAGTTCTTC; CDR3: CSFNPGTGGNNEQFF
D: TRBD2; size: few; V: TRBV19; J: TRBJ2-2; DNA: TGTGCCACCTCCCCGAAAAGGCTAGCGGGAGGTACCGGGGAGCTGTTTTTT; CDR3: CATSPKRLAGGTGELFF
D: TRBD1; size: .; V: TRBV10-1; J: TRBJ2-3; DNA: TGCGCCAGCAGTGAGTCGAGGGGGCTTCAACGCACAGATACGCAGTATTTT; CDR3: CASSESRGLQRTDTQYF
D: TRBD1; size: .; V: TRBV27; J: TRBJ2-7; DNA: TGTGCCAGCAGCCCCGGGACAGTCCCCTCTCAGCAGTACTTC; CDR3: CASSPGTVPSQQYF
D: TRBD1; size: .; V: TRBV19; J: TRBJ1-5; DNA: TGTGCCACCGCACGGACAGGGTTGGATCAGCCCCAGCATTTT; CDR3: CATARTGLDQPQHF
D: .; size: .; V: TRBV27; J: TRBJ1-1; DNA: TGTGCCAGCAGTTTATCAGGACTGCTGAACACTGAAGCTTTCTTT; CDR3: CASSLSGLLNTEAFF
D: .; size: few; V: TRBV25-1; J: TRBJ2-5; DNA: TGTGCCAGCGGGCACGGGTTGGAGACCCAGTACTTC; CDR3: CASGHGLETQYF
D: .; size: .; V: TRBV7-8; J: TRBJ1-5; DNA: TGTGCCAGCAGCTTAGGCGGGTCTGGGTCCGTGCAGCCCCAGCATTTT; CDR3: CASSLGGSGSVQPQHF
D: TRBD1; size: few; V: TRBV27; J: TRBJ1-6; DNA: TGTGCCAGCAGGGCCTCCCGGGACAGAAATAATTCACCCCTCCACTTT; CDR3: CASRASRDRNNSPLHF